These 3 T cell receptor beta chains came from one sample sequenced in a study of CD8+ T cells in alopecia areata. It was cDNA, reverse transcribed from extracted RNA, that served as the sequencing template. Clones were read by immunoSEQ multiplex PCR, and TCRdb kept only the in-frame ones, dropping some. Among approximately 99,000 clones, roughly 64% were seen once, and the ten largest hold around 20%. The sample consisted of CD8+ T cells sorted from blood. Every receptor here comes from a human donor in good health.

The chain couples TRBV5-6 to TRBJ1-6, with 10 nucleotides matching TRBD1. The ends lost 5 bases at V and 8 bases at J; junction bases unmatched: 7. CDR1 is SGHDT and CDR2 is YYEEEE in the germline V gene. The CDR3 is 15 amino acids. CDR3 sequence reads: CASRPGTGVYSPLHF. As DNA, the CDR3 is TGTGCCAGCAGGCCCGGGACAGGGGTCTATTCACCCCTCCACTTT.

The chain carries TRBV29-1 and TRBJ1-2; TRBD1 matches at 7 bases. After removal of 6 bases from V and 8 bases from J, the junction contained 9 bases not matched to a gene. This CDR3 has 12 residues. CDR1 SQVTM and CDR2 ANQGSEA come from the germline V gene. The CDR3 DNA reads as TGCAGCGTGCCTAAGGGGGCAGCCGGCTACACCTTC. Translating gives CSVPKGAAGYTF. Full variable domain (rest looked up from reference TRBV29-1 and TRBJ1-2): SAVISQKPSRDICQRGTSLTIQCQVDSQVTMMFWYRQQPGQSLTLIATANQGSEATYESGFVIDKFPISRPNLTFSTLTVSNMSPEDSSIYLCSVPKGAAGYTFGSGTRLTVV.

This clone was seen more than once but under ten times. A much larger clone sits a single nucleotide away, making a read error possible. This same CDR3 is encoded by further DNA sequences in the sample. The rearrangement joins TRBV7-9 to TRBJ1-4; perhaps TRBD1 as D (5 bases). V was shortened by 3 bases and J by 3 bases, with 8 bases between the two germline ends. Germline V gives CDR1 SEHNR, CDR2 FQNEAQ (reference sequence). The CDR3 contains 14 residues. CDR3: CASSLGRSNEKLFF. The DNA of the CDR3 is TGTGCCAGCAGCTTGGGACGGTCTAATGAAAAACTGTTTTTT. The full variable domain, its missing parts supplied by reference TRBV7-9 and TRBJ1-4, is DTGVSQNPRHKITKRGQNVTFRCDPISEHNRLYWYRQTLGQGPEFLTYFQNEAQLEKSRLLSDRFSAERPKGSFSTLEIQRTEQGDSAMYLCASSLGRSNEKLFFGSGTQLSVL.